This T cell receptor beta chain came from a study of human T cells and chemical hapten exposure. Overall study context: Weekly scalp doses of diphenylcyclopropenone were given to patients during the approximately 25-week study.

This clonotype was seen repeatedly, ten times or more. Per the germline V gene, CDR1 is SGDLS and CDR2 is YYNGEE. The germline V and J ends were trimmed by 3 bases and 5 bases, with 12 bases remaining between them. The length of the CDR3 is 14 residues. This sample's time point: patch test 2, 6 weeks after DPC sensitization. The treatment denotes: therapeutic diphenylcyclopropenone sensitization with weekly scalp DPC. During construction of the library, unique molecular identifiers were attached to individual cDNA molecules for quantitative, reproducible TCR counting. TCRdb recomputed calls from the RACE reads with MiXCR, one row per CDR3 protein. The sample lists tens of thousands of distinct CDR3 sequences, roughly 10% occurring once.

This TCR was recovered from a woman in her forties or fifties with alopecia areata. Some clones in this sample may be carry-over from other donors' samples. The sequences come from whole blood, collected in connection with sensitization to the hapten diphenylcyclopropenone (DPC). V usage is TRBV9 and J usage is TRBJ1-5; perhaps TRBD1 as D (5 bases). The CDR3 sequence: CASSEGTEYQPQHF. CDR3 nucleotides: TGTGCCAGCAGCGAAGGGACGGAGTATCAGCCCCAGCATTTT.